This TCR beta chain appears in the sequencing data of a study of T cells in women clearing cervical HPV infection. Study-level results: CIN3+ cases had significantly higher TCR richness than controls; evenness did not differ.

As concerns this clone: Antigen: not known. The read ends 3 residues shy of where the CDR3 ends; the end is completed using the germline J gene.

Trimming took off 3 bases at V and 5 bases at J, with 6 bases between the two ends. Germline values: CDR1 SEHNR, CDR2 FQNEAQ (reference sequence). The CDR3 is 12 residues long. Here immunoSEQ multiplex PCR was the method, and the copy in TCRdb shows in-frame clones only, minus some. The sample holds around 39,000 clones. This TCR was sampled from a woman between 18 and 69 years old with a cervical HPV16 infection that either progressed to CIN3+ or cleared (not recorded which). The sequenced sample consisted of blood buffy coat. The gene calls are TRBV7-9 and TRBJ2-3; D unclear. CDR3 DNA (partial): TGTGCCAGCAGCTTCGCCGGAGATACG. As protein: CASSFAGDT. The CDR3 as a whole reads CASSFAGDTQYF.